The 24 T cell receptor beta chains below were found in one sample sequenced in a study of metastatic and nonmetastatic thyroid tumors (dated by TCRdb to between 2020 and 2021). Receptor amplification or capture employed PCR. Sequencing instrument: Illumina HiSeq 4000. TCRdb took the public reads, trimmed them with fastp at Q25, ran MiXCR for clone calling and kept in-frame beta chains. The sample records about 24,000 clones, approximately 21% of which are singletons. 10% to 15% of the sample belongs to the ten largest clones. No patient had received any treatment before thyroid surgery. The sample taken for sequencing was blood. These receptors all come from a male donor with papillary thyroid cancer or a benign thyroid nodule (not recorded which). Some clones in this sample may be carry-over from other donors' samples.

The J gene is TRBJ2-5, the V gene TRBV5-1; 11 nucleotides align to TRBD2. The V segment lost 2 bases and the J segment 2 bases; nucleotides outside the gene matches: 11. Germline V gives CDR1 SGHRS, CDR2 YFSETQ. This CDR3 is built from 18 residues. DNA for the CDR3: TGCGCCAGCAGCTTAGGACTAGCGGGTGGGGTGGGACAAGAGACCCAGTACTTC. Translated, it gives CASSLGLAGGVGQETQYF.

The sample holds many counts of this clone. V is TRBV5-6 and J is TRBJ2-1; the match to TRBD2 covers 13 bases. V lost 4 bases and J lost 0; bases outside the gene matches: 1. Germline V gene sequence: CDR1 SGHDT, CDR2 YYEEEE. The CDR3 totals 16 residues. The CDR3 nucleotides read TGTGCCAGCAGCCGACTAGCGGGAGGCTCCTACAATGAGCAGTTCTTC. It codes for CASSRLAGGSYNEQFF.

Within the sample, this clone is medium-sized (0.01 to 0.1%). This chain joins TRBV6-1 and TRBJ2-3; D might be TRBD1 (6 bases). CDR1 and CDR2 from the germline V gene are MNHNS and SASEGT. V was trimmed by 3 bases and J by 6 bases, leaving 13 bases between them. The CDR3 covers 14 residues. CDR3 region: CASSETTGVDTQYF. CDR3 bases: TGTGCCAGCAGTGAGACGACAGGCGTGGATACGCAGTATTTT.

This clone turned up a few times. V is TRBV11-1 and J is TRBJ2-3; D remains unclear. The CDR3 runs 16 residues. The V gene's germline CDR1 is SGHAT and CDR2 FQDESV (reference sequence). With 5 bases removed from V and 2 bases from J, the gap between germline ends came to 17 bases. The CDR3 loop is CASSPGCGRITDTQYF. As DNA, the CDR3 is TGTGCCAGCAGCCCCGGGTGTGGACGGATCACAGATACGCAGTATTTT. Full variable domain (rest looked up from reference TRBV11-1 and TRBJ2-3): EAEVAQSPRYKITEKSQAVAFWCDPISGHATLYWYRQILGQGPELLVQFQDESVVDDSQLPKDRFSAERLKGVDSTLKIQPAELGDSAMYLCASSPGCGRITDTQYFGPGTRLTVL.

This clone has ten or more counts. The chain couples TRBV14 to TRBJ2-5, with D unresolved. Trimming took off 4 bases at V and 2 bases at J, with 8 bases between the two ends. The CDR3 extends over 13 amino acids. Germline V lookup: CDR1 SGHDN, CDR2 FVKESK. This CDR3 is CASSRADQETQYF. CDR3 nucleotide sequence: TGTGCCAGCAGCCGAGCAGATCAAGAGACCCAGTACTTC.

The chain combines TRBV7-2 with TRBJ2-7, with D possibly TRBD2 on 5 matching bases. Trimming took off 5 bases at V and 0 bases at J, with 11 bases between the two ends. Germline CDR1 and CDR2: SGHTA and FQGNSA. The CDR3 is made up of 14 amino acids. This CDR3 reads CASSLTSDSYEQYF. For the CDR3, the DNA is TGTGCCAGCAGCCTCACTAGTGACTCCTACGAGCAGTACTTC.

This clone ranks as medium-sized. V gene TRBV3-1 combines with J gene TRBJ2-1; the D is unclear. Germline-derived CDR1 and CDR2 are LGHDT and YNNKEL (reference sequence). The length of the CDR3 is 13 residues. V gave up 3 bases and J gave up 3 bases, with 6 bases separating them. The CDR3: CASSHGVYNEQFF. The DNA for the CDR3 is TGTGCCAGCAGCCATGGCGTCTACAATGAGCAGTTCTTC.

This clone was recorded only once. One end of the junction does not line up with germline, which may come from a read error. The DNA of the CDR3 is TGTGCCAGCAGTCTTAGGCCCTTGGGCGGGACTAGCGGGAGGCTAAGCTCCTACGGGCAGTACTTC. It codes for CASSLRPLGGTSGRLSSYGQYF. V is TRBV13 and J is TRBJ2-7, with 15 bases matching TRBD2. The CDR3 has 22 amino acids. Germline lookup yields CDR1 PRHDT and CDR2 FYEKMQ (reference sequence).

A note on this clone: The junction does not match germline at one end; this may be a read error. The gene calls are TRBV19 and TRBJ2-7, with TRBD1 as a possible D gene (5 bases). This CDR3 region has 18 residues. The germline gives CDR1 LNHDA, CDR2 SQIVND (reference sequence). The chain's CDR3 is CASIIEVPSNYSQDEQYF. CDR3 DNA sequence: TGTGCCAGTATTATAGAAGTTCCCTCTAATTACTCACAGGACGAGCAGTACTTC.

This clone was counted ten times or more. This may be a read error: a much more frequent sequence differs by one nucleotide. Other DNA sequences in this specimen translate into the identical CDR3. The V and J genes are TRBV3-1 and TRBJ2-2; TRBD2 aligns across 7 bases. The CDR3 totals 15 residues. CDR1 and CDR2 (germline): LGHDT, YNNKEL (reference sequence). The CDR3 here is CASSRGLANTGELFF. CDR3 coding DNA: TGTGCTAGCAGCCGAGGACTAGCGAACACCGGGGAGCTGTTTTTT.

CDR3 sequence (DNA): TGCAGTGCTAGAGTCTTGACTAGCGGGAGGACAGATACGCAGTATTTT. This encodes CSARVLTSGRTDTQYF. The rearrangement links TRBV20-1 to TRBJ2-3, with 13 bases matching TRBD2. There are 16 residues in the CDR3. Per germline, CDR1 DFQATT and CDR2 SNEGSKA (reference sequence). J gave up 3 bases and V 1 base, and 4 bases lay outside the gene matches.

This clone was counted at least ten times. J is TRBJ2-1 and V is TRBV10-1, with TRBD1 matching 9 bases. V shed 3 bases, J shed 8 bases, and the junction held 11 bases outside the gene matches. From germline, CDR1 is WNHNN and CDR2 SYGVQD (reference sequence). This CDR3 comprises 16 residues. The DNA of the CDR3 is TGCGCCAGCAGTGATCCCGACAGGGGGGGCCTCTATGAGCAGTTCTTC. This encodes CASSDPDRGGLYEQFF.

This clone was counted only a few times. The chain joins TRBV20-1 to TRBJ1-1; D is possibly TRBD1 (6 bases). V was trimmed by 1 base and J by 3 bases, leaving 9 bases between them. There are 13 residues in the CDR3. Germline V gives CDR1 DFQATT, CDR2 SNEGSKA (reference sequence). CDR3 sequence (DNA): TGCAGTGCTAGAGGTAGGGGGGACACTGAAGCTTTCTTT. It translates to CSARGRGDTEAFF.

This clone was detected ten times or more. The chain joins TRBV5-5 to TRBJ1-2; 8 bases are a match to TRBD1. Trimming took 0 bases from V and 5 from J; bases not matched to a gene: 12. This CDR3 comprises 17 residues. Looked up from germline, CDR1 is SGHKS and CDR2 is YYEKEE (reference sequence). The CDR3 DNA sequence: TGTGCCAGCAGCTTGGTGGCAGGGGGCGCTGGATTATATGGCTACACCTTC. Its translation: CASSLVAGGAGLYGYTF.

This clone has a handful of counts. This sequence joins TRBV6-1 and TRBJ1-1; the match to TRBD1 covers 8 bases. With V trimmed by 6 bases and J by 3 bases, 3 bases remained unmatched. This CDR3 spans 13 amino acids. Germline CDR1 MNHNS, CDR2 SASEGT. Written as DNA, the CDR3 is TGTGCCAGCAGGGTACAGGGGGACACTGAAGCTTTCTTT. Its translation is CASRVQGDTEAFF.

This clone was seen at least ten times. This chain connects TRBV11-3 to TRBJ2-3; D remains unclear. The CDR3 contains 14 residues. CDR1 and CDR2 (germline): SGHNT, YENEEA. The V and J ends lost 6 bases and 5 bases respectively, with 15 bases between them. CDR3 coding DNA: TGTGCCAGCAGTCAGGACCCAGCGCAAGATACGCAGTATTTT. Protein: CASSQDPAQDTQYF.

The table lists this clone with many counts. This chain joins TRBV5-5 and TRBJ2-4; tentatively, D is TRBD2 (6 bases). V lost 10 bases and J 3 bases, leaving 20 bases between the germline ends. CDR3 size: 15 residues. The germline V gene has CDR1 SGHKS and CDR2 YYEKEE (reference sequence). In DNA form, the CDR3 reads TGTGCCTCCCAGGAGGGAAAGGTTGGCAAAAACATTCAGTACTTC. Its protein product is CASQEGKVGKNIQYF.

In this sample, this clone turned up many times. This chain connects TRBV19 to TRBJ1-5; TRBD1 aligns across 10 bases. V gave up 3 bases and J gave up 4 bases; unmatched junction bases: 3. The CDR3 has 15 amino acids. CDR1 is LNHDA and CDR2 is SQIVND in the germline V gene (reference sequence). For the CDR3, the DNA is TGTGCCAGTAGTATTCTGGGACAGGGGAATCAGCCCCAGCATTTT. Protein: CASSILGQGNQPQHF.

This clone came up a few times. At one end, the junction sequence differs from germline, possibly due to a read error. The CDR3 region has the DNA TGTGCCGGCAGTTTAAATCACCAAGAGACCCAGTACTTC. Protein: CAGSLNHQETQYF. The chain recombines TRBV12-3 or TRBV12-4 with TRBJ2-5; D is unresolved. This CDR3 is built from 13 residues.

The chain recombines TRBV4-3 with TRBJ1-2; TRBD1 matches 10 bases. V lost 5 bases to trimming and J lost 8 bases; unmatched junction nucleotides: 14. Germline V gene lookup returns CDR1 LGHNA and CDR2 YSLEER. This CDR3 contains 16 residues. CDR3 DNA sequence: TGCGCCAGCAGCACCAAAACCGGGACAGGGGTTAGGGGCTACACCTTC. Translation: CASSTKTGTGVRGYTF.

This CDR3 is CASSSQVVDTIYF. For the CDR3, the DNA is TGTGCCAGCAGCTCCCAGGTTGTGGACACCATATATTTT. V usage is TRBV12-3 or TRBV12-4 and J usage is TRBJ1-3; D is undetermined. This CDR3 is 13 amino acids long. Trimming removed 6 bases at V and 8 bases at J, with 14 bases between.

In its sample, this clone was seen many times. The genes are TRBV20-1 and TRBJ2-5, with D possibly called TRBD1 or TRBD2 (5 bases each). The germline V and J ends were trimmed by 0 bases and 5 bases, with 13 bases remaining between them. The CDR3 runs 14 residues. The germline V gene has CDR1 DFQATT and CDR2 SNEGSKA (reference sequence). DNA of the CDR3: TGCAGTGCTAGAGACGGGGCGTCCGGGGAGACCCAGTACTTC. Its protein product is CSARDGASGETQYF.

V is TRBV28 and J is TRBJ1-5; D is unresolved. Germline CDR1 and CDR2: MDHEN and SYDVKM. The CDR3 loop spans 17 amino acids. V was cut by 4 bases and J by 3 bases, with 19 bases left in between. Written as DNA, the CDR3 is TGTGCCAGCAGTTCCAACAACAGTGTGGTCCTCAATCAGCCCCAGCATTTT. Translated, it gives CASSSNNSVVLNQPQHF.

V usage is TRBV4-2 and J usage is TRBJ2-1, with 8 bases aligning to TRBD2. CDR1 and CDR2 (germline): LGHNA, YNFKEQ. Trimming took 0 bases from V and 3 from J; bases not matched to a gene: 4. CDR3 length: 16 amino acids. CDR3 nucleotide sequence: TGTGCCAGCAGCCAAGAACTAGCGGAAGTCTACAATGAGCAGTTCTTC. Translated, it gives CASSQELAEVYNEQFF.